What follows describes a single TCR beta chain. The target antigen is unknown. This sample is part of a study of identical twins. Germline CDR1 and CDR2: SGHDT and YYEEEE. This CDR3 has 16 amino acids. Between the trimmed V and J ends, which lost 0 bases and 7 bases, there was a span of 17 bases. The donor group consisted entirely of healthy Caucasians. General study findings and limits: Excess low generation probability was seen in twin-shared out-of-frame alpha sequences. For monozygotic twins, models underestimated out-of-frame TCR alpha sharing.

A universal primer site arose from template switching, and cDNA bore unique molecular identifiers. TCRdb recomputed calls from the 5' RACE reads with MiXCR, one row per CDR3 protein. The sample contains under 300,000 distinct CDR3 sequences, about 14% of which appear only once. The chain carries TRBV5-6 and TRBJ1-5; D not certain. The source of this sequence is a woman younger than 35 in good health. Sequenced input: memory (CD45RO+) T cells sorted from blood. The CDR3 sequence: CASSLGSGSGKQPQHF. CDR3 nucleotide sequence: TGTGCCAGCAGCTTGGGTTCCGGGTCTGGTAAGCAGCCCCAGCATTTT. Using reference TRBV5-6 and TRBJ1-5 for the parts outside the CDR3, the full variable domain is DAGVTQSPTHLIKTRGQQVTLRCSPKSGHDTVSWYQQALGQGPQFIFQYYEEEERQRGNFPDRFSGHQFPNYSSELNVNALLLGDSALYLCASSLGSGSGKQPQHFGDGTRLSIL.